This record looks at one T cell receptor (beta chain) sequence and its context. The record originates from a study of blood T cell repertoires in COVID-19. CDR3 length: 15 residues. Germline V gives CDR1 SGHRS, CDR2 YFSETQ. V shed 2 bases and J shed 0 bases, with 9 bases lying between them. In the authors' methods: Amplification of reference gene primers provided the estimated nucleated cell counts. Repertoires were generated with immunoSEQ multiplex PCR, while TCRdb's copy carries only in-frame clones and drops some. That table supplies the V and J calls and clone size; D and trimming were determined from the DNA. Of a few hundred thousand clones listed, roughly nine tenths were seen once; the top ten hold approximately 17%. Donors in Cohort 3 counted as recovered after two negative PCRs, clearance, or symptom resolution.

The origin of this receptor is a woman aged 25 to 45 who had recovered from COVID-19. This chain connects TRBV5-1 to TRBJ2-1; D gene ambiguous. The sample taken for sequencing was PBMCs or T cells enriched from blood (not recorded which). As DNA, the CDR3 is TGCGCCAGCAGCTTAATCGTGAGCTCCTACAATGAGCAGTTCTTC. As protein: CASSLIVSSYNEQFF.